The sequence of this T cell receptor beta chain was determined in a study of Graves' ophthalmopathy and Graves' hyperthyroidism. Study-level results: For separating ophthalmopathy from stable hyperthyroidism, a 13-signature model gave less than 90% sensitivity and about 80% specificity.

The CDR3 spans 16 residues. Germline CDR1 and CDR2: SGDLS and YYNGEE. Trimming stripped 0 bases from V and 2 bases from J, with 15 bases between. RNA transcripts provided the template for amplifying TCR beta CDR3 regions. In the first round, RT-PCR was carried out with HTBI primers, and a multiplex PCR formed the second round. MiXCR, applied by TCRdb to the multiplex PCR reads, yields one record per CDR3 protein. Seen here are under 350,000 distinct CDR3 sequences, under 20% observed once, and the top ten hold 12%. This clonotype occurred many times. Its antigen remains unknown. The genes are TRBV9 and TRBJ2-7; D is possibly TRBD1 or TRBD2 (6 bases each). The specimen was peripheral blood. This receptor was identified in an adult man with Graves' ophthalmopathy. As DNA, the CDR3 is TGTGCCAGCAGCGTAGCCGCCATGGGGGGCCCCTACGAGCAGTACTTC. Translating it yields CASSVAAMGGPYEQYF.